This T cell receptor beta chain was obtained from a study of blood T cells in healthy people across ages. Regarding the study as a whole: It was found that TCR beta diversity correlated strongly with the percentage of naive T cells.

With a J-beta primer mix and a sample-barcoded 5' primer, a second PCR ran about 7 to 12 cycles. Every cDNA molecule bore a tag from a template-switch adaptor containing 12 random nucleotides. TCRdb used MiXCR to reprocess the 5' RACE reads, holding one entry per CDR3 protein. The data contain around 1.5 million distinct CDR3 sequences, around two fifths of them seen just once; the ten biggest clones take up roughly 8.2%. The CDR3 runs to 16 residues. Germline V CDR1 and CDR2: MDHEN, SYDVKM. V lost 5 bases, J lost 3 bases, and 10 bases stayed unmatched. Concerning this clonotype itself: Its target is not known.

This clonotype originated in a woman aged 18-35 years in good health. The chain combines TRBV28 with TRBJ2-3, with TRBD1 matching over 8 bases. Sequenced material: blood. CDR3 loop: CASSPTDRELTDTQYF. DNA for the CDR3: TGTGCCAGCAGTCCCACGGACAGGGAGTTAACAGATACGCAGTATTTT.